This T cell receptor (beta chain) is drawn from a study of blood T cell repertoires in COVID-19. Whole-study context: Donors in the United States, Italy and Spain gave samples during acute or convalescent COVID-19. Nucleic acid was either cDNA or gDNA, and it came from T cells, B-cell-depleted T cells, or PBMCs.

Under the authors' procedure: Estimation of nucleated cell counts was performed using reference gene primer amplification. Produced via immunoSEQ multiplex PCR; TCRdb's table is partial and in-frame only. V and J calls and clone size are as listed in that table; D and trimming were resolved from the DNA. The data contain 150,000 to 200,000 clones, roughly 88% of them seen just once; the ten biggest clones take up roughly 9.2%. The junction had 1 base not matched to a gene; V was cut back by 1 base and J by 0 bases. CDR1 SGHTA and CDR2 FQGNSA come from the germline V gene. The CDR3 consists of 15 residues.

The specimen sequenced was peripheral blood. This chain connects TRBV7-2 to TRBJ1-2, with 8 nucleotides matching TRBD1. This sequence was found in a woman older than 75 with active or convalescent COVID-19. CDR3 DNA: TGTGCCAGCAGCTTAGGGACAGGGTCTAACTATGGCTACACCTTC. As protein: CASSLGTGSNYGYTF. Variable domain in full (rest from reference TRBV7-2 and TRBJ1-2): GAGVSQSPSNKVTEKGKDVELRCDPISGHTALYWYRQSLGQGLEFLIYFQGNSAPDKSGLPSDRFSAERTGGSVSTLTIQRTQQEDSAVYLCASSLGTGSNYGYTFGSGTRLTVV.